The rows below give T cell receptor beta chains drawn from one sample of a study of T cells in Graves' hyperthyroidism and ophthalmopathy. TCRdb re-analysed the multiplex PCR reads in MiXCR, keeping a single row per CDR3 protein. The sample contains hundreds of thousands of distinct CDR3 sequences, about 15% of which appear only once. The sample consisted of blood. Source of these receptors: a woman between 18 and 30 years old with Graves' hyperthyroidism. CDR3s include the opening cysteine and the closing phenylalanine or tryptophan. Each record gives: D gene, J gene, V gene, clone size, CDR3 DNA, CDR3 protein. A D gene is named only where the DNA matches it firmly. Where a row states a size, it is once, few, many or the class of an expanded clone; other rows omit it.

TRBD2,TRBJ2-3,TRBV25-1,few,TGTGCTTCCAGCGGGAGTAAATCGGATACGCAGTATTTT,CASSGSKSDTQYF
-,TRBJ2-1,TRBV12-3/TRBV12-4,-,TGTGCCAGCAGTACCCGGGGGCCGGGTGAGCAGTTCTTC,CASSTRGPGEQFF
TRBD1,TRBJ1-1,TRBV6-1,-,TGTGCCACCGGGGGACAGGGGATAAACACTGAAGCTTTCTTT,CATGGQGINTEAFF
-,TRBJ2-2,TRBV10-1,-,TGCGCCAGCAGTGAAGCGCCGGACATAGTTAACACCGGGGAGCTGTTTTTT,CASSEAPDIVNTGELFF
-,TRBJ2-1,TRBV11-3,many,TGTGCCAGCAGCCTCCAACAGGGTTACCCAGCCTACAATGAGCAGTTCTTC,CASSLQQGYPAYNEQFF
TRBD2,TRBJ2-7,TRBV11-1,many,TGTGCCAGCAGCCCGATGGGGCGGGGGGGAGACGAGCAGTACTTC,CASSPMGRGGDEQYF
-,TRBJ1-2,TRBV6-1,many,TGTGCCAGCAGTGAATGGGAAAACTATGGCTACACCTTC,CASSEWENYGYTF
-,TRBJ2-1,TRBV5-1,many,TGCGCCAGCAGCTTTTATAGCTCGAGCGCATCCTACAATGAGCAGTTCTTC,CASSFYSSSASYNEQFF
-,TRBJ2-3,TRBV6-5,many,TGTGCCAGCAGTTACTGGGCCCCTCCGGATACGCAGTATTTT,CASSYWAPPDTQYF
-,TRBJ1-2,TRBV13,-,TGTGCCAGCAGCTTAGCGGACTATCGGAATGGCTACACCTTC,CASSLADYRNGYTF
TRBD2,TRBJ2-3,TRBV2,many,TGTGCCAGCAGTGGCCCCTCTAGCGGGGGGACCCTGAGGATGACAGATACGCAGTATTTT,CASSGPSSGGTLRMTDTQYF
-,TRBJ1-1,TRBV19,many,TGTGCCAGTAGTATAGATCGCGCGGGGAGGAGTACCACTGAAGCTTTCTTT,CASSIDRAGRSTTEAFF
TRBD1,TRBJ2-7,TRBV5-1,many,TGCGCCAGCAGCCAGGGGGTTCACTACGAGCAGTACTTC,CASSQGVHYEQYF
-,TRBJ2-7,TRBV2,few,TGTGCCAGCTACGGGGGGCAGGACTACGAGCAGTACTTC,CASYGGQDYEQYF
-,TRBJ1-2,TRBV11-3,many,TGTGCCAGCAGCATACAGACAGAGGGCTACACCTTC,CASSIQTEGYTF
-,TRBJ1-5,TRBV7-8,many,TGTGCCAGCAGCAAGAGGGAGAGTAATCAGCCCCAGCATTTT,CASSKRESNQPQHF
-,TRBJ1-5,TRBV20-1,many,TGCAGTGCTAGGGAAGTTTATAGCAATCAGCCCCAGCATTTT,CSAREVYSNQPQHF
-,TRBJ1-4,TRBV6-1,few,TGTGCCAGCAGTCTCTGGACGGCAACTAATGAAAAACTGTTTTTT,CASSLWTATNEKLFF
-,TRBJ1-1,TRBV3-1,many,TGTGCCAGCAGACAAGGGGGAGCTGCGGCTTTCTTT,CASRQGGAAAFF
TRBD2,TRBJ2-3,TRBV18,few,TGTGCCAGCTCACCACCGGGGGCGGGAGGACGCACAGATACGCAGTATTTT,CASSPPGAGGRTDTQYF
TRBD2,TRBJ2-5,TRBV5-5,many,TGTGCCAGCAGCTTGTCCTTAGCGGGGGGACTAGAGACCCAGTACTTC,CASSLSLAGGLETQYF
-,TRBJ2-2,TRBV9,-,TGTGCCAGCAGCTTTTTTTCGGGGAACACCGGGGAGCTGTTTTTT,CASSFFSGNTGELFF
TRBD1,TRBJ2-1,TRBV27,many,TGTGCCAGCAGTTCGACAGGGGTGAGTTTGAATGAGCAGTTCTTC,CASSSTGVSLNEQFF
TRBD1,TRBJ2-5,TRBV12-3/TRBV12-4,many,TGTGCCAGCAGTGGGACAGGGGCCGGCGGGAGAGAGACCCAGTACTTC,CASSGTGAGGRETQYF
-,TRBJ2-1,TRBV27,many,TGTGCCAGCAGTTTATCCTCTGGGATCAATGAGCAGTTCTTC,CASSLSSGINEQFF
TRBD1,TRBJ2-7,TRBV25-1,-,TGTGCCAGCAGTGAAGGGTGGGACAGGGCCTACGAGCAGTACTTC,CASSEGWDRAYEQYF
-,TRBJ1-2,TRBV7-8,many,TGTGCCAGCAGCTTATGGGGGATACGGAACTATGGCTACACCTTC,CASSLWGIRNYGYTF
TRBD2,TRBJ2-7,TRBV6-1,many,TGTGCCAGCACGAGGGGTGGGGTAGCGGGGGCCTACGAGCAGTACTTC,CASTRGGVAGAYEQYF
-,TRBJ1-6,TRBV18,many,TGTGCCAGCTCACTCGGGGGAAATAACTCACCCCTCCACTTT,CASSLGGNNSPLHF
-,TRBJ1-2,TRBV29-1,many,TGCAGCGTTTTAGGGGATGGCTACACCTTC,CSVLGDGYTF
-,TRBJ1-6,TRBV30,few,TGTGCCGGTGGAGGGGGACACGGGGATTCACCCCTCCACTTT,CAGGGGHGDSPLHF
TRBD2,TRBJ2-3,TRBV3-1,many,TGTGCCAGCAGCCCTTCGACTAGCGGGGGGGCGGATACGCAGTATTTT,CASSPSTSGGADTQYF
-,TRBJ2-5,TRBV19,few,TGTGCCAGTAGGGGCCGACGTGGGGGTGAGACCCAGTACTTC,CASRGRRGGETQYF
TRBD1,TRBJ1-4,TRBV27,many,TGTGCCAGCAGCGGGGACAGGGGAGGGGAAAAACTGTTTTTT,CASSGDRGGEKLFF
-,TRBJ2-6,TRBV2,-,TGTGCCAGCACAGCGTCCTCTGGGGCCAACGTCCTGACTTTC,CASTASSGANVLTF
-,TRBJ2-3,TRBV28,-,TGTGCCAGCAGCCCCTCGGACTGGAACACAGATACGCAGTATTTT,CASSPSDWNTDTQYF
-,TRBJ1-5,TRBV20-1,-,TGCAGTGCTAGAGGGGCAGGGTCTTATCAGCCCCAGCATTTT,CSARGAGSYQPQHF
TRBD1,TRBJ1-6,TRBV7-2,few,TGTGCCAGCAGCTTTCTACCGGGACAGGGGGGATCACCCCTCCACTTT,CASSFLPGQGGSPLHF
TRBD1,TRBJ2-1,TRBV28,-,TGTGCCAGCAGTCCCCGGACAGGCAAGGTCTCCTACAATGAGCAGTTCTTC,CASSPRTGKVSYNEQFF
-,TRBJ1-5,TRBV4-1,many,TGCGCCAGCAGCCTCCTCCCGGGGGGGAATAGCAATCAGCCCCAGCATTTT,CASSLLPGGNSNQPQHF
TRBD2,TRBJ2-3,TRBV11-2,many,TGTGCCAGCAGCCTCGGGACTAGCAGAGATACGCAGTATTTT,CASSLGTSRDTQYF
-,TRBJ2-7,TRBV18,many,TGTGCCAGCTCACCTAGGACAGAGGGAGAGCAGTACTTC,CASSPRTEGEQYF
TRBD1,TRBJ2-5,TRBV7-7,-,TGTGCTAGCAGCCCGGAGGCAGGGGGCGTAAAGACCCAGTACTTC,CASSPEAGGVKTQYF